This entry lists 14 T cell receptor beta chains sequenced from one sample in a study of T cell repertoires in ileal Crohn's disease. The method was immunoSEQ multiplex PCR; TCRdb's version includes in-frame clones alone and lacks a portion of them. The sample records approximately 11,000 clones, just over 75% being singletons. The sequencing sample was made of ileal tissue. The origin of the receptors is an adult with Crohn's disease.

This chain uses TRBV19 with TRBJ1-2, with no clear D. Germline lookup yields CDR1 LNHDA and CDR2 SQIVND (reference sequence). This CDR3 is built from 14 residues. V lost 5 bases, J lost 7 bases, and 17 bases lay in between. Here the CDR3 reads CASSLIPRPSGYTF. The CDR3 nucleotides are TGTGCCAGTAGTCTGATTCCTAGACCTTCTGGCTACACCTTC.

This clone was observed a few times. The V call is TRBV7-2, the J call TRBJ1-1, with D uncertain. Trimming took 7 bases from V and 4 from J, leaving 10 bases between them. This CDR3 is 12 amino acids long. Germline CDR1 and CDR2: SGHTA and FQGNSA. The CDR3 sequence: CASTFYGTEAFF. CDR3 nucleotide sequence: TGTGCCAGCACATTCTACGGCACTGAAGCTTTCTTT.

This rearrangement joins TRBV11-2 to TRBJ1-1, with 7 bases aligning to TRBD1. The trim removed 4 bases at V and 4 bases at J, leaving 3 bases unmatched. The CDR3 is made up of 13 amino acids. Germline-derived CDR1 and CDR2 are SGHAT and FQNNGV. The CDR3 sequence: CASSSGQVTEAFF. CDR3 nucleotide sequence: TGTGCCAGCAGCTCTGGACAGGTCACTGAAGCTTTCTTT.

This clone has more than one count but fewer than ten. The V call is TRBV5-1, the J call TRBJ1-1; 8 bases fit TRBD1. Germline V lookup: CDR1 SGHRS, CDR2 YFSETQ. V shed 4 bases, J shed 7 bases, and the junction held 9 bases outside the gene matches. The CDR3 has 14 residues. The CDR3 DNA is TGCGCCAGCAGCGCGGACAGGGTGGGCCGTGAAGCTTTCTTT. Translation gives CASSADRVGREAFF. Drawing the rest from reference TRBV5-1 and TRBJ1-1, the complete variable domain is KAGVTQTPRYLIKTRGQQVTLSCSPISGHRSVSWYQQTPGQGLQFLFEYFSETQRNKGNFPGRFSGRQFSNSRSEMNVSTLELGDSALYLCASSADRVGREAFFGQGTRLTVV.

J is TRBJ2-7 and V is TRBV6-1, with 7 bases fitting TRBD2. This CDR3 is built from 14 residues. Germline trimming cut 6 bases from V and 7 bases from J; bases unmatched to any gene: 12. CDR1 is MNHNS and CDR2 is SASEGT in the germline V gene. CDR3: CASRNLGGVYEQYF. The CDR3 DNA reads as TGTGCCAGCAGGAACTTGGGAGGGGTATATGAGCAGTACTTC.

This clone was seen only a few times. The V and J genes are TRBV4-1 and TRBJ2-1; 12 nucleotides agree with TRBD2. CDR3 length: 16 amino acids. Germline CDR1 reads MGHRA; CDR2 reads YSYEKL. V was pared by 4 bases and J by 6 bases, with 7 bases of the junction left unmatched. CDR3 sequence (DNA): TGCGCCAGCAGCCTACCGGGACTAGCGGGTTTCAATGAGCAGTTCTTC. Protein sequence: CASSLPGLAGFNEQFF.

Here the CDR3 DNA reads TGTGCCAGCAGTTACGAGAGAGGAGCTGGAAACACCATATATTTT. Protein product: CASSYERGAGNTIYF. The rearrangement uses TRBV6-5 and TRBJ1-3; D gene uncertain. Germline V gene lookup returns CDR1 MNHEY and CDR2 SVGAGI. The CDR3 is 15 amino acids. Trimming removed 2 bases at V and 2 bases at J, with 10 bases between.

The chain recombines TRBV27 with TRBJ2-2; D possibly corresponds to TRBD1 (5 bases). Trimming removed 5 bases at V and 0 bases at J, with 13 bases between. Germline CDR1 and CDR2: MNHEY and SMNVEV (reference sequence). The CDR3 has 16 amino acids. CDR3 nucleotide sequence: TGTGCCAGCAGTCCGTACCAGACAGCGAACACCGGGGAGCTGTTTTTT. Its translation: CASSPYQTANTGELFF.

The rearrangement uses TRBV6-5 and TRBJ2-7; possibly TRBD1 for D (6 bases). Trimming pared 6 bases from V and 1 base from J, leaving 13 bases between. CDR3 length equals 14 residues. Germline loops: CDR1 MNHEY, CDR2 SVGAGI. The CDR3 spells CASSLTRGSYEQYF. The CDR3 DNA follows: TGTGCCAGCAGCTTAACCAGGGGTTCCTACGAGCAGTACTTC.

The V gene is TRBV5-1, the J gene TRBJ2-1; a weak D match, TRBD1 (5 bases). Germline loops: CDR1 SGHRS, CDR2 YFSETQ. This CDR3 spans 15 amino acids. Trimming pared 1 base from V and 7 bases from J, leaving 15 bases between. DNA of the CDR3: TGCGCCAGCAGCTTGAGTACACCTAAGGGGAATGAGCAGTTCTTC. Translated: CASSLSTPKGNEQFF.

The chain carries TRBV5-4 and TRBJ1-2; D is perhaps TRBD1 (6 bases). Trimming shortened V by 2 bases and J by 7 bases, and 9 bases separated the two germline ends. The CDR3 sequence is 12 residues long. Per the germline V gene, CDR1 is SGHNT and CDR2 is YYREEE (reference sequence). The CDR3 region is CASSLQGSGYTF. The CDR3 nucleotides read TGTGCCAGCAGCTTACAGGGATCTGGCTACACCTTC.

V is TRBV28 and J is TRBJ2-7; TRBD1 aligns across 12 bases. J gave up 7 bases and V 3 bases, and 4 bases lay outside the gene matches. The CDR3 contains 14 residues. Germline-derived CDR1 and CDR2 are MDHEN and SYDVKM. The CDR3 DNA follows: TGTGCCAGCAGTTTGGGACAGGGGGCGGGGGAGCAGTACTTC. Amino acid sequence: CASSLGQGAGEQYF.

V is TRBV6-1 and J is TRBJ1-5; D unresolved. Germline V lookup: CDR1 MNHNS, CDR2 SASEGT. V lost 6 bases, J lost 11 bases, and 11 bases lay in between. The CDR3 spans 11 residues. The CDR3 DNA reads as TGTGCCAGCAGCGTGGGGAGTACCCAGCATTTT. This sequence encodes CASSVGSTQHF.

This clone has only a few counts. The chain is built from TRBV5-1 and TRBJ2-2, with TRBD1 identical over 8 bases. CDR3 length: 13 amino acids. The V segment lost 7 bases and the J segment 2 bases; nucleotides outside the gene matches: 1. The germline gives CDR1 SGHRS, CDR2 YFSETQ. The CDR3: CASGQGNTGELFF. CDR3 in DNA: TGCGCCAGCGGACAGGGAAACACCGGGGAGCTGTTTTTT.